The 32 T cell receptor beta chains listed next were all sequenced from one sample in a study of blood T cell repertoires in COVID-19. Measured with immunoSEQ multiplex PCR; TCRdb has only the in-frame clones, and not every one. The sample includes 300,000 to 450,000 clones, roughly 90% seen only once; the top ten take around 2.8%. The sequenced material came from peripheral blood. These receptor sequences come from a woman aged 25 to 45 with COVID-19, enrolled during active disease.

V usage is TRBV5-6 and J usage is TRBJ1-1; D possibly corresponds to TRBD1 (5 bases). The V end lost 0 bases, the J end lost 2 bases, and 8 bases lay between the germline ends. The CDR3 is made up of 14 amino acids. Germline assignment: CDR1 SGHDT and CDR2 YYEEEE. The CDR3 DNA sequence: TGTGCCAGCAGCTTGGTAGGGGCTAACACTGAAGCTTTCTTT. This encodes CASSLVGANTEAFF.

This clone was counted a few times. The V call is TRBV6-6, the J call TRBJ2-7; 12 bases are shared with TRBD2. Per germline, CDR1 MNHNY and CDR2 SVGAGI (reference sequence). V was pared by 6 bases and J by 3 bases, with 6 bases of the junction left unmatched. The CDR3 is 15 amino acids. The CDR3 region has the DNA TGTGCCAGCAGACCCGGGACTAGCGGGCGCTACGAGCAGTACTTC. Encoded protein: CASRPGTSGRYEQYF.

This clone was observed once. The V and J genes are TRBV29-1 and TRBJ1-3; a possible D gene is TRBD1 (5 bases). The CDR3 has 14 residues. V lost 5 bases and J lost 3, with 14 bases in between. The V gene's germline CDR1 is SQVTM and CDR2 ANQGSEA. DNA for the CDR3: TGCAGCGTTTCCCGGGGGGGAAGTGGAAACACCATATATTTT. As protein: CSVSRGGSGNTIYF.

The V and J genes are TRBV2 and TRBJ1-2; 7 positions agree with TRBD1. Germline CDR1 reads SNHLY; CDR2 reads FYNNEI. The junction had 2 bases not matched to a gene; V was cut back by 6 bases and J by 4 bases. The CDR3 is 12 amino acids. The DNA of the CDR3 is TGTGCCAGCAGAGGGGGCTCCTATGGCTACACCTTC. Translation gives CASRGGSYGYTF.

The rearrangement uses TRBV7-8 and TRBJ1-1, with TRBD1 as a possible D gene (6 bases). The CDR3 extends over 14 amino acids. V was cut by 7 bases and J by 4 bases, with 16 bases left in between. CDR1 SGHVS and CDR2 FQNEAQ come from the germline V gene. Here the CDR3 DNA reads TGTGCCAGCACGAGGGGGACGGGCAGCACTGAAGCTTTCTTT. Protein: CASTRGTGSTEAFF.

V is TRBV6-5 and J is TRBJ2-3; 7 bases align to TRBD2. CDR1 MNHEY and CDR2 SVGAGI come from the germline V gene. This CDR3 has 14 amino acids. Unmatched junction bases numbered 3, after V lost 4 bases and J lost 2 bases. The CDR3 DNA reads TGTGCCAGCAGTTTGACTAGCAACACAGATACGCAGTATTTT. Translating it yields CASSLTSNTDTQYF.

This chain links TRBV6-2 or TRBV6-3 with TRBJ2-7, with D tentatively TRBD1 (6 bases). This CDR3 spans 13 amino acids. Germline lookup yields CDR1 MNHEY and CDR2 SVGEGT. Deletions cut 6 bases from V and 4 bases from J, with 13 bases between. The CDR3: CASSKGGLYEQYF. For the CDR3, the DNA is TGTGCCAGCAGCAAAGGGGGTCTTTACGAGCAGTACTTC.

V and J are TRBV2 and TRBJ2-7; no firm D call. V lost 4 bases to trimming and J lost 3 bases, with 16 bases between them. The CDR3 is 15 residues long. Germline V gene data show CDR1 as SNHLY and CDR2 as FYNNEI. CDR3 in DNA: TGTGCCAGCAGTGCCCGCTACGCTCCTGACTACGAGCAGTACGTC. Translation: CASSARYAPDYEQYV.

V is TRBV7-6 and J is TRBJ1-4; TRBD1 might be the D (6 bases). V lost 2 bases and J 7 bases, leaving 14 bases between the germline ends. Germline V CDR1 and CDR2: SGHVS, FNYEAQ. The CDR3 is 15 amino acids. CDR3 loop: CASSLSGALGEKLFF. The CDR3 region has the DNA TGTGCCAGCAGCTTATCAGGGGCGTTAGGTGAAAAACTGTTTTTT.

This chain joins TRBV19 and TRBJ2-3, with TRBD2 matching 9 bases. Per germline, CDR1 LNHDA and CDR2 SQIVND (reference sequence). This CDR3 has 15 residues. With 4 bases clipped from V and 4 bases from J, the junction kept 6 bases outside the gene matches. Here the CDR3 reads CASSRREGLADTQYF. Written as DNA, the CDR3 is TGTGCCAGTAGTAGGCGGGAGGGCCTCGCAGATACGCAGTATTTT.

This clone was observed once. CDR3 sequence reads: CASRTGQNQPQHF. CDR3 DNA: TGTGCCAGCCGTACAGGGCAAAATCAGCCCCAGCATTTT. V usage is TRBV12-3 or TRBV12-4 and J usage is TRBJ1-5; possible D gene TRBD1, 6 bases. V lost 8 bases and J 4 bases, leaving 12 bases between the germline ends. CDR3 length: 13 amino acids.

The V call is TRBV2, the J call TRBJ2-4; unclear D gene. Germline V gene lookup returns CDR1 SNHLY and CDR2 FYNNEI. There are 15 residues in the CDR3. V lost 7 bases to trimming and J lost 1 base, with 14 bases between them. This chain's CDR3 is CASIEILQAKNIQYF. The CDR3 coding sequence is TGTGCCAGCATTGAGATCCTCCAGGCCAAAAACATTCAGTACTTC.

The chain employs TRBV5-5 and TRBJ2-7, with TRBD1 matching over 7 bases. The J segment lost 2 bases and the V segment lost 4 bases, leaving 9 bases of the junction unmatched. From germline, CDR1 is SGHKS and CDR2 YYEKEE (reference sequence). There are 15 residues in the CDR3. CDR3 DNA: TGTGCCAGCAGCGTCGGACAGGAGCCACCCTACGAGCAGTACGTC. It yields the protein CASSVGQEPPYEQYV.

The table lists this clone with a few counts. The gene calls are TRBV7-9 and TRBJ2-5; D is uncertain. The CDR3 is 15 amino acids. V was clipped by 6 bases and J by 1 base, with 15 bases between them. The germline CDR1 and CDR2 sequences are SEHNR and FQNEAQ (reference sequence). As DNA, the CDR3 is TGTGCCAGCAGTTTCCCCCGAACAACCCAAGAGACCCAGTACTTC. The encoded protein is CASSFPRTTQETQYF.

This clone was picked up a small number of times. The chain joins TRBV6-5 to TRBJ2-1; 8 bases map to TRBD2. This CDR3 region has 16 residues. With 1 base clipped from V and 0 bases from J, the junction kept 2 bases outside the gene matches. The germline gives CDR1 MNHEY, CDR2 SVGAGI. Here the CDR3 DNA reads TGTGCCAGCAGTTACTGGAGCGGGAGCTCCTACAATGAGCAGTTCTTC. Its translation is CASSYWSGSSYNEQFF.

The rearrangement links TRBV11-2 to TRBJ2-7; 8 nucleotides agree with TRBD2. The V gene end was trimmed by 3 bases and the J gene end by 3 bases; junction bases not matched to a gene: 7. The CDR3 has 15 amino acids. Germline CDR1 and CDR2: SGHAT and FQNNGV. The CDR3 spells CASSFRRAGDYEQYF. CDR3 nucleotides: TGTGCCAGCAGCTTTCGGCGAGCGGGGGACTACGAGCAGTACTTC.

The rearrangement joins TRBV6-6 to TRBJ2-1; D gene uncertain. The CDR3 runs 14 residues. The V gene's germline CDR1 is MNHNY and CDR2 SVGAGI (reference sequence). With 6 bases removed from V and 1 base from J, the gap between germline ends came to 10 bases. DNA for the CDR3: TGTGCCAGCAGCCGTAACTGGTCCTACAATGAGCAGTTCTTC. Protein sequence: CASSRNWSYNEQFF.

The chain couples TRBV4-1 to TRBJ1-2; a possible D gene is TRBD1 (5 bases). This CDR3 comprises 16 residues. V was trimmed by 5 bases and J by 4 bases, leaving 20 bases between them. Germline V gives CDR1 MGHRA, CDR2 YSYEKL. In DNA form, the CDR3 reads TGCGCCAGCAGCTCCCCCGGCAGGGCCCAAACCTATGGCTACACCTTC. This encodes CASSSPGRAQTYGYTF.

This sequence joins TRBV21-1 and TRBJ2-7; the table names TRBD2, a call not compared with the DNA. TRBV21-1 represents a pseudogene. The CDR3 consists of 13 residues. CDR3 amino acids: CASIVSPTYEQYV. Written as DNA, the CDR3 is TGTGCCAGCATAGTGTCCCCAACCTACGAGCAGTACGTC.

CDR3 loop: CASSSTLGTFTGELFF. CDR3 sequence (DNA): TGTGCCAGCAGCTCCACGCTTGGGACATTTACCGGGGAGCTGTTTTTT. The chain uses TRBV7-6 and TRBJ2-2; maybe TRBD1 (6 bases). Germline CDR1 reads SGHVS; CDR2 reads FNYEAQ. The V end was cut by 4 bases, the J end by 5 bases, with 17 bases between. This CDR3 spans 16 amino acids.

This chain joins TRBV28 and TRBJ2-1, with TRBD2 matching 15 bases. The CDR3 sequence is 16 residues long. The germline gives CDR1 MDHEN, CDR2 SYDVKM. V lost 6 bases to trimming and J lost 6 bases; unmatched junction nucleotides: 6. CDR3 nucleotide sequence: TGTGCCAGCAGGGGACTAGCGGGAGGCCGCCGCAATGAGCAGTTCTTC. Its translation is CASRGLAGGRRNEQFF.

V usage is TRBV11-2 and J usage is TRBJ1-4; D gene uncertain. Per the germline V gene, CDR1 is SGHAT and CDR2 is FQNNGV. The CDR3 covers 13 residues. With 3 bases removed from V and 5 bases from J, the gap between germline ends came to 7 bases. The CDR3 DNA reads as TGTGCCAGCAGCTTCTCCGGGAATGAAAAACTGTTTTTT. The encoded protein is CASSFSGNEKLFF.

The genes are TRBV30 and TRBJ1-3, with unresolved D. The V end lost 4 bases, the J end lost 0 bases, and 16 bases lay between the germline ends. Germline V gene data show CDR1 as GTSNPN and CDR2 as SVGIG (reference sequence). The CDR3 extends over 16 amino acids. The CDR3 protein is CAWNKDDTSSGNTIYF. CDR3 DNA: TGTGCCTGGAACAAAGACGACACCTCCTCTGGAAACACCATATATTTT.

V gene TRBV18 combines with J gene TRBJ2-2; 9 positions agree with TRBD1. V dropped 9 bases and J dropped 3; count of bases not matched to a gene: 14. In germline, CDR1 is KGHSH, CDR2 LQKENI. The CDR3 totals 17 residues. The CDR3 sequence: CASQAPNRDRDTGELFF. The CDR3 region has the DNA TGTGCCAGTCAAGCTCCCAACCGGGACAGGGACACCGGGGAGCTGTTTTTT.

J is TRBJ1-2 and V is TRBV4-1; the D gene is possibly TRBD1 (5 bases). Germline CDR1 is MGHRA and CDR2 is YSYEKL. The CDR3 runs 16 residues. V dropped 4 bases and J dropped 0 bases, with 15 bases sitting between them. The CDR3 loop reads CASSPYPGLPNYGYTF. CDR3 DNA sequence: TGCGCCAGCAGCCCCTACCCAGGGCTCCCTAACTATGGCTACACCTTC.

This chain uses TRBV29-1 with TRBJ1-1, with 9 bases fitting TRBD1. V dropped 6 bases and J dropped 4; count of bases not matched to a gene: 6. The CDR3 has 13 residues. Germline assignment: CDR1 SQVTM and CDR2 ANQGSEA. The CDR3 here is CSVQGAQGTEAFF. CDR3 sequence (DNA): TGCAGCGTACAGGGGGCGCAGGGCACTGAAGCTTTCTTT.

V is TRBV29-1 and J is TRBJ2-1, with 7 bases aligning to TRBD2. CDR3 length equals 13 residues. V trimming: 6 bases; J trimming: 2 bases; junction bases outside the gene matches: 4. The germline V gene has CDR1 SQVTM and CDR2 ANQGSEA. This CDR3 is CSVWDYPYNEQFF. The CDR3 bases are TGCAGCGTCTGGGACTATCCCTACAATGAGCAGTTCTTC.

CDR3 amino acids: CASRQGATNEKLFF. CDR3 DNA sequence: TGTGCCAGTAGACAGGGGGCAACTAATGAAAAACTGTTTTTT. The chain uses TRBV19 and TRBJ1-4, with 8 bases that match TRBD1. Trimming took 6 bases from V and 0 from J; bases not matched to a gene: 0. The CDR3 consists of 14 residues. Germline CDR1 reads LNHDA; CDR2 reads SQIVND (reference sequence).

The chain joins TRBV6-1 to TRBJ2-3, with D possibly being TRBD1 (5 bases). The V gene lost 3 bases and the J gene lost 0 bases, with 10 bases spanning the gap. Germline values: CDR1 MNHNS, CDR2 SASEGT. CDR3 length equals 15 residues. CDR3 region: CASSEYQGSTDTQYF. In nucleotides, the CDR3 is TGTGCCAGCAGTGAGTATCAGGGAAGCACAGATACGCAGTATTTT.

The rearrangement uses TRBV6-2 or TRBV6-3 and TRBJ2-7; no firm D call. The V and J ends lost 0 bases and 6 bases respectively, with 18 bases between them. The CDR3 runs 16 residues. Germline V gives CDR1 MNHEY, CDR2 SVGEGT. The CDR3 DNA is TGTGCCAGCAGTTACTCGTTGTCAGGCAGTCAAGGCGAGCAGTACGTC. Its translation is CASSYSLSGSQGEQYV.

This clone came up a few times. The chain uses TRBV7-9 and TRBJ1-6; no clear D gene. V lost 4 bases and J 10 bases, leaving 11 bases between the germline ends. The CDR3 sequence is 13 residues long. Germline V gene lookup returns CDR1 SEHNR and CDR2 FQNEAQ (reference sequence). CDR3 sequence (DNA): TGTGCCAGCAGCTCGTCGGTCCGCTCACCCCTCCACTTT. Amino acids: CASSSSVRSPLHF.

J is TRBJ1-5 and V is TRBV10-2; a weak D match, TRBD1 (5 bases). V was shortened by 2 bases and J by 4 bases, with 12 bases between the two germline ends. The length of the CDR3 is 15 residues. Germline V gene data show CDR1 as WSHSY and CDR2 as SAAADI. Here the CDR3 reads CASSERGLTNQPQHF. The CDR3 DNA reads TGCGCCAGCAGTGAGAGGGGACTTACAAATCAGCCCCAGCATTTT.